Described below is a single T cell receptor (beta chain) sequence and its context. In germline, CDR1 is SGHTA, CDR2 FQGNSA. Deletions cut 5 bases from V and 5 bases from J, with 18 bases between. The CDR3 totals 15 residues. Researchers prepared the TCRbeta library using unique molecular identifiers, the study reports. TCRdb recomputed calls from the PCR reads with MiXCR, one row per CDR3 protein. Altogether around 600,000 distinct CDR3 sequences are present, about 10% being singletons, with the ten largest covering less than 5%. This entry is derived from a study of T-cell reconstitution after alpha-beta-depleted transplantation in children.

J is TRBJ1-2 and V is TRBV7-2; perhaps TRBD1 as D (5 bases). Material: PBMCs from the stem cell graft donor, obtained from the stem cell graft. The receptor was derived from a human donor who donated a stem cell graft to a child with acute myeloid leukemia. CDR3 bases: TGTGCCAGCAGCGGTCCCGACAGAGCCCTATATGGCTACACCTTC. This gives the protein CASSGPDRALYGYTF.